The rows below give T cell receptor beta chains drawn from one sample of a study of shared clonotypes between healthy human individuals. The table came from immunoSEQ multiplex PCR; TCRdb's copy has only in-frame clones and leaves some out. Altogether around 1.6 million clones are present, under 99% being singletons, with the ten largest covering 0.4% to 0.55%. The sequenced sample was naive CD4+ T cells sorted from blood. The receptors derive from a young man in good health. Each CDR3 is given with its conserved first and last residue. D genes are given only for firm matches. Clone size appears in some rows only: once, few, many, or a class for an expanded clone.

NA TRBD1 TRBJ2-1 TRBV5-1 CASSLEGGLTGDEQFF TGCGCCAGCAGCTTGGAAGGAGGTTTGACAGGGGATGAGCAGTTCTTC
NA TRBD2 TRBJ2-7 TRBV11-2 CASSLRHGRESSYEQYF TGTGCCAGCAGCTTACGCCATGGGCGGGAGTCCTCCTACGAGCAGTACTTC
NA NA TRBJ1-5 TRBV6-5 CASSNRVGNQPQHF TGTGCCAGCAGTAACAGGGTTGGCAATCAGCCCCAGCATTTT
NA NA TRBJ1-3 TRBV14 CASSQVLPSGNTIYF TGTGCCAGCAGCCAAGTTCTGCCATCTGGAAACACCATATATTTT
NA TRBD2 TRBJ2-4 TRBV5-6 CASSLGLAGTVAKNIQYF TGTGCCAGCAGCTTGGGACTAGCGGGTACAGTAGCCAAAAACATTCAGTACTTC
NA NA TRBJ2-5 TRBV7-7 CASSSGTHQETQYF TGTGCTAGCAGCTCCGGGACTCACCAAGAGACCCAGTACTTC
once NA TRBJ1-5 TRBV7-9 CASSLVHGTAQPQHF TGTGCCAGCAGCCTGGTTCATGGGACCGCACAGCCCCAGCATTTT
NA NA TRBJ1-5 TRBV4-1 CASSQVGGWVSNQPQHF TGCGCCAGCAGCCAAGTAGGTGGTTGGGTGAGCAATCAGCCCCAGCATTTT
NA NA TRBJ1-4 TRBV6-5 CASSYSLGGNEKLFF TGTGCCAGCAGTTACTCGCTCGGGGGGAATGAAAAACTGTTTTTT
NA NA TRBJ2-3 TRBV5-1 CASSPFEGRTDTQYF TGCGCCAGCAGTCCCTTTGAGGGGCGGACAGATACGCAGTATTTT
NA NA TRBJ2-1 TRBV27 CASSFYRAYNEQFF TGTGCCAGCAGTTTTTACAGGGCATACAATGAGCAGTTCTTC
NA NA TRBJ2-3 TRBV11-2 CASKVAGVADTQYF TGTGCCAGCAAAGTAGCAGGCGTTGCAGATACGCAGTATTTT
NA TRBD2 TRBJ2-3 TRBV28 CASTGGSTDTQYF TGTGCCAGTACCGGGGGGAGCACAGATACGCAGTATTTT
NA TRBD1 TRBJ1-3 TRBV9 CASRGTGLNTIYF TGTGCCAGCAGGGGGACAGGGCTGAACACCATATATTTT
NA NA TRBJ2-7 TRBV27 CASSPLWEAEQYF TGTGCCAGCAGCCCCCTTTGGGAGGCCGAGCAGTACTTC
NA TRBD1 TRBJ2-3 TRBV9 CASSLITGTGDGDTQYF TGTGCCAGCAGCCTAATAACCGGGACAGGGGATGGAGATACGCAGTATTTT
once TRBD2 TRBJ2-3 TRBV10-3 CAISALPSGSADTQYF TGTGCCATCAGTGCTCTTCCTAGCGGGAGTGCAGATACGCAGTATTTT
NA NA TRBJ2-7 TRBV6-1 CASRSLLEQYF TGTGCCAGCAGGTCCCTTCTCGAGCAGTACTTC
NA NA TRBJ2-3 TRBV11-3 CASSLDPSTDTQYF TGTGCCAGCAGCTTAGATCCCAGCACAGATACGCAGTATTTT
NA TRBD1 TRBJ1-6 TRBV18 CASSLGTANSPLHF TGTGCCAGCTCACTCGGGACAGCGAATTCACCCCTCCACTTT
NA NA TRBJ1-1 TRBV5-4 CASSSRVNTEAFF TGTGCCAGCAGCTCCAGGGTGAACACTGAAGCTTTCTTT
NA NA TRBJ2-3 TRBV9 CASSSRDSTDTQYF TGTGCCAGCAGCTCGAGGGACAGCACAGATACGCAGTATTTT
NA NA TRBJ1-4 TRBV6-5 CASSRDGSNEKLFF TGTGCCAGCAGCAGGGACGGGTCTAATGAAAAACTGTTTTTT
NA NA TRBJ1-1 TRBV5-1 CASSLSSEVTEAFF TGCGCCAGCAGCCTATCATCAGAAGTCACTGAAGCTTTCTTT
NA NA TRBJ1-1 TRBV29-1 CSVEDLRAGTEAFF TGCAGCGTTGAAGATCTCCGGGCGGGGACTGAAGCTTTCTTT
NA NA TRBJ2-6 TRBV6-1 CASSRVLRANVLTF TGTGCCAGCAGTAGGGTTCTCAGGGCCAACGTCCTGACTTTC
NA TRBD1 TRBJ2-1 TRBV28 CANSQGVSDNEQFF TGTGCCAATTCACAGGGGGTCTCTGACAATGAGCAGTTCTTC
NA NA TRBJ2-5 TRBV27 CASSLWYQETQYF TGTGCCAGCAGTTTATGGTACCAAGAGACCCAGTACTTC
NA NA TRBJ2-3 TRBV5-4 CASSLRGDTQYF TGTGCCAGCAGCTTGAGGGGGGATACGCAGTATTTT
NA NA TRBJ1-1 TRBV5-1 CASSLITALNTEAFF TGCGCCAGCAGCTTGATTACAGCCCTGAACACTGAAGCTTTCTTT
NA NA TRBJ2-3 TRBV18 CASSRPTGGTDTQYF TGTGCCAGCTCACGTCCGACCGGGGGCACAGATACGCAGTATTTT
once NA TRBJ1-2 TRBV10-3 CAITPGPITVGYTF TGTGCCATCACGCCCGGGCCTATAACCGTCGGCTACACCTTC
once NA TRBJ2-2 TRBV19 CASSIDWNTGELFF TGTGCCAGTAGTATAGACTGGAACACCGGGGAGCTGTTTTTT
NA NA TRBJ1-2 TRBV28 CASTEGRFYGYTF TGTGCCAGCACAGAGGGACGGTTCTATGGCTACACCTTC
NA NA TRBJ2-1 TRBV4-1 CASSQDYVEREQFF TGCGCCAGCAGCCAAGACTACGTCGAGCGGGAGCAGTTCTTC
NA NA TRBJ2-5 TRBV5-1 CASSLEQEETQYF TGCGCCAGCAGCTTGGAACAGGAAGAGACCCAGTACTTC
NA NA TRBJ1-2 TRBV19 CASSMTGGGYTF TGTGCCAGTAGTATGACGGGCGGGGGCTACACCTTC
NA TRBD2 TRBJ2-7 TRBV29-1 CSSGGGPNYEQYF TGCAGCTCGGGGGGGGGACCCAACTACGAGCAGTACTTC
NA TRBD2 TRBJ2-5 TRBV7-6 CASSLRLAGETQYF TGTGCCAGCAGCCTCCGACTAGCGGGAGAGACCCAGTACTTC
NA TRBD2 TRBJ2-2 TRBV11-3 CASSFWAIAGANTGELFF TGTGCCAGCAGCTTTTGGGCCATAGCGGGCGCGAACACCGGGGAGCTGTTTTTT
NA NA TRBJ1-1 TRBV5-1 CASSLTGKNTEAFF TGCGCCAGCAGCTTAACCGGTAAGAACACTGAAGCTTTCTTT
NA TRBD1 TRBJ2-7 TRBV19 CASSSRRQGATYEQYF TGTGCCAGTAGTAGCAGGAGACAGGGAGCAACCTACGAGCAGTACTTC
NA TRBD2 TRBJ2-1 TRBV15 CATSRAAGGPVEQFF TGTGCCACCAGCAGAGCAGCGGGAGGGCCGGTTGAGCAGTTCTTC
NA TRBD1 TRBJ2-2 TRBV5-6 CASSLTTGANTGELFF TGTGCCAGCAGCTTGACCACAGGGGCGAACACCGGGGAGCTGTTTTTT
NA NA TRBJ1-2 TRBV27 CASSLRGRIGGYGYTF TGTGCCAGCAGTTTAAGGGGTCGAATCGGGGGCTATGGCTACACCTTC
NA NA TRBJ2-3 TRBV7-9 CASSFARATSTDTQYF TGTGCCAGCAGCTTCGCACGAGCGACTAGCACAGATACGCAGTATTTT
NA NA TRBJ2-3 TRBV9 CASSVVGDVSTDTQYF TGTGCCAGCAGCGTAGTAGGGGACGTTAGCACAGATACGCAGTATTTT
NA TRBD2 TRBJ2-1 TRBV27 CASSLRPSGRGNEQFF TGTGCCAGCAGTCTCCGTCCTAGCGGGAGAGGCAATGAGCAGTTCTTC
NA NA TRBJ2-5 TRBV29-1 CSVDVRGWETQYF TGCAGCGTTGATGTACGGGGGTGGGAGACCCAGTACTTC
NA TRBD1 TRBJ2-7 TRBV14 CASSQGRDRDYEQYF TGTGCCAGCAGCCAAGGTCGGGACAGGGACTACGAGCAGTACTTC
NA TRBD2 TRBJ2-1 TRBV12-5 CASGFGTSGLNEQFF TGTGCTAGTGGTTTTGGGACTAGCGGTCTTAATGAGCAGTTCTTC
once NA TRBJ2-7 TRBV5-6 CASSFRPRSYEQYF TGTGCCAGCAGCTTCCGCCCGAGGTCCTACGAGCAGTACTTC
NA NA TRBJ2-7 TRBV6-6 CASISRPTDSYEQYF TGTGCCAGCATATCTAGGCCGACCGACTCCTACGAGCAGTACTTC
NA NA TRBJ1-1 TRBV2 CASSGPSEAFF TGTGCCAGCAGCGGACCGAGTGAAGCTTTCTTT
NA NA TRBJ1-4 TRBV27 CASSLLAVGVNEKLFF TGTGCCAGCAGTTTATTGGCTGTAGGGGTTAATGAAAAACTGTTTTTT
NA NA TRBJ2-1 TRBV21-1 CASRRRLARPGPDNEQFF TGTGCCAGCAGAAGGAGACTAGCGCGACCCGGGCCCGACAATGAGCAGTTCTTC
NA TRBD1 TRBJ2-1 TRBV7-9 CASSLAGQGAIEQFF TGTGCCAGCAGCTTAGCGGGACAGGGGGCGATTGAGCAGTTCTTC